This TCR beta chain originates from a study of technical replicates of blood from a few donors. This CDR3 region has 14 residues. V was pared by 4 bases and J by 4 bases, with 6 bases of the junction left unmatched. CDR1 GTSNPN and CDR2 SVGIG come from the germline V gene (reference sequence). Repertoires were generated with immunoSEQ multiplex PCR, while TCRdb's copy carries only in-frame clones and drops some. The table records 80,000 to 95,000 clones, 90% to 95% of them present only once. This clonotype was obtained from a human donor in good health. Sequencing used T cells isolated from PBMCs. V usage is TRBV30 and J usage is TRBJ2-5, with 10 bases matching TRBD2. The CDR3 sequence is CAWTPAGGRETQYF. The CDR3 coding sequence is TGTGCCTGGACCCCAGCGGGGGGGAGAGAGACCCAGTACTTC.